This T cell receptor beta chain came from a study of T-cell reconstitution after alpha-beta-depleted transplantation in children. This clonotype was recorded a few times. The antigen remains unidentified. Germline assignment: CDR1 ENHRY and CDR2 SYGVKD. Trimming removed 6 bases at V and 0 bases at J, with 5 bases between. The CDR3 is made up of 12 amino acids. Study results and caveats: Several hundred graft clones that had expanded were reportedly the source of alpha-beta T cells about two months after transplant. TCRbeta diversity was high at day 60 in some patients (a result of surviving recipient T cells and thymic progenitors). When one year had passed after transplant, most T-cell counts and diversity came from newly produced T cells.

The authors prepared the TCRbeta library with unique molecular identifiers. Via MiXCR, TCRdb re-called the PCR reads, giving one row per CDR3 protein. There are 45,000 or so distinct CDR3 sequences in the sample; around 56% occur only once, and 35% to 40% lies in the top ten. The TCR was taken from a boy in the first two years of life with SCID, due to receive a stem cell transplant. Source: peripheral blood, taken before TCRalphabeta/CD19-depleted stem cell transplant. The chain has TRBV10-3 and TRBJ1-1, with a weak D call TRBD1 (5 bases). The CDR3 DNA sequence: TGTGCCATCAGGGGGCTGAACACTGAAGCTTTCTTT. This gives the protein CAIRGLNTEAFF.